The clone carrying this T cell receptor (beta chain) was counted a single time. Its cognate antigen is unknown. The data were taken from a study of blood T cells in healthy people across ages. About the research overall: Template switching recovered approximately one barcoded beta molecule for every two T cells.

Primed by a sample-barcoded 5' primer and a J-beta primer mix, a second PCR proceeded for roughly 6 to 12 cycles. Each CDR3 protein gets one entry after TCRdb re-called the 5' RACE reads with MiXCR. The sample records around 900,000 distinct CDR3 sequences, roughly 51% being singletons. Total RNA was isolated from each sample in quantities of at least 6 micrograms. The CDR3 spans 14 residues. J lost 6 bases, V lost 5 bases, and 6 bases had no gene match. Germline V lookup: CDR1 SNHLY, CDR2 FYNNEI. General observations from the study: Estimates based on one million T cells were treated as lower bounds. Unknown donor CMV status possibly confounded expanded clonotype changes.

The source of this sequence is a woman aged 60-75 years in good health. The chain is built from TRBV2 and TRBJ1-5; 8 bases align to TRBD1. Sample: blood. The CDR3 sequence: CASSLTGASQPQHF. The CDR3 nucleotides read TGTGCCAGCAGTTTGACAGGGGCAAGTCAGCCCCAGCATTTT. Filled out from reference TRBV2 and TRBJ1-5, the complete variable domain reads EPEVTQTPSHQVTQMGQEVILRCVPISNHLYFYWYRQILGQKVEFLVSFYNNEISEKSEIFDDQFSVERPDGSNFTLKIRSTKLEDSAMYFCASSLTGASQPQHFGDGTRLSIL.